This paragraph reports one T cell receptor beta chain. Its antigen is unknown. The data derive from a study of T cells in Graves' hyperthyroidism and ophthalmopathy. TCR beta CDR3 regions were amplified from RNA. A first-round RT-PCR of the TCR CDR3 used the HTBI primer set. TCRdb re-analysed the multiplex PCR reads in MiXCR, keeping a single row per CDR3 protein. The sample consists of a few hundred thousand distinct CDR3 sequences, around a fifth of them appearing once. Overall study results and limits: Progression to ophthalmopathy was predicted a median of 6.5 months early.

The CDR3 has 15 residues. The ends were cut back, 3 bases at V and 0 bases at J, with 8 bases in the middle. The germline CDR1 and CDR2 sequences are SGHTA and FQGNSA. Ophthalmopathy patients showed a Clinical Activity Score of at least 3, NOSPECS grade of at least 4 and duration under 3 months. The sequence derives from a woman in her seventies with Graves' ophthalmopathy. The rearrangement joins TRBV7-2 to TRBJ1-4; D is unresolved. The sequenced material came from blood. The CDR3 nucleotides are TGTGCCAGCAGCTTGATAGCCGCAACTAATGAAAAACTGTTTTTT. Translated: CASSLIAATNEKLFF.